This T cell receptor (beta chain) derives from a study of vaccination and CD4 T cells after COVID-19. Study in general: Convalescent cases comprised 10 or so mild and one severe, all SARS-CoV-2 positive by nasal swab PCR. Overall study findings and caveats: Convalescent patients had a median 86.3% of reactive clones appearing only post-vaccination. Early post-infection timepoints were not included, and relatively few convalescent patients were studied.

Comments on this clonotype: Antigen specificity is unknown.

Each CDR3 protein gets one entry after TCRdb re-called the PCR reads with MiXCR. The data show around 19,000 distinct CDR3 sequences, with 62% seen just once and 1% held by the top ten. Dates of PCR positivity, March to December 2020, preceded the US Alpha, Beta and Delta variants. Germline CDR1 SGHTA, CDR2 FQGNSA. This CDR3 region has 14 residues. Trimming pared 0 bases from V and 6 bases from J, leaving 8 bases between. The V and J genes are TRBV7-2 and TRBJ2-2; possibly TRBD1 for D (6 bases). This TCR was sampled from a human donor who had recovered from COVID-19. Sequenced material: CD4+ T cells from blood, taken before SARS-CoV-2 vaccination. CDR3 sequence reads: CASSLAHRAGELFF. The CDR3 DNA follows: TGTGCCAGCAGCTTAGCCCACAGGGCCGGGGAGCTGTTTTTT.